This paragraph reports one TCR beta chain. The antigen remains unidentified. The data stem from a study of identical twins. Via MiXCR, TCRdb re-called the 5' RACE reads, giving one row per CDR3 protein. The sample includes 470,000 or so distinct CDR3 sequences, 20% to 25% of them seen just once. J was trimmed by 3 bases and V by 4 bases; bases with no gene match: 9. In germline, CDR1 is SQVTM, CDR2 ANQGSEA. The CDR3 covers 17 residues. Study-wide findings and caveats: Insertion counts were lower in abundant cord blood beta clonotypes, a trend that memory repertoires did not show.

The sample was also reused in another study, on T cells expressing NK-cell markers. As reported in that work: Out of eight donors sequenced, seven tested HCMV-seropositive and the remaining one seronegative. The authors applied an anti-gamma-delta TCR antibody in several experiments, and it restricted sorting to alpha-beta TCR T cells. In a group of 5 to 7 donors, dominant NKG2C+ clonotypes represented roughly 1.0-7.5% of CD8+ T cells.

The TCR originated in a woman between 18 and 29 years old in good health. Sequenced input: CD4+ T cells sorted from blood. The rearrangement links TRBV29-1 to TRBJ2-1, with 13 nucleotides matching TRBD2. This CDR3 reads CSVVVRLAGGFYNEQFF. The CDR3 nucleotides read TGCAGCGTTGTTGTAAGACTAGCGGGAGGTTTCTACAATGAGCAGTTCTTC.